This T cell receptor beta chain was sequenced for a study of cytomegalovirus exposure and HLA in healthy donors. Study information: The use of the same platform for the roughly 120 validation repertoires and the approximately 690 first-cohort repertoires was reported by a later analysis. Overall study results and limits: Listed as cytomegalovirus-associated were 150 to 200 TCR beta chains. Most TCR sequences were seen very rarely across donors, but some public TCRs occurred in many.

Repertoires were generated with immunoSEQ multiplex PCR, while TCRdb's copy carries only in-frame clones and drops some. Among about 110,000 clones, approximately 96% were seen once, and the ten largest hold roughly 0.67%. About this clone: The antigen remains undetermined.

The TCR comes from a woman between 18 and 30 years old in good health and CMV-seronegative. The specimen sequenced was PBMCs.

The CDR3 loop is CASRPTYLNTEAFF. The DNA of the CDR3 is TGTGCCAGCAGACCGACATACCTGAACACTGAAGCTTTCTTT. The gene calls are TRBV6-1 and TRBJ1-1; D gene ambiguous. Trimming cost V 6 bases and J 0 bases, with 11 bases left between them. CDR3 size: 14 residues. Germline CDR1 MNHNS, CDR2 SASEGT.